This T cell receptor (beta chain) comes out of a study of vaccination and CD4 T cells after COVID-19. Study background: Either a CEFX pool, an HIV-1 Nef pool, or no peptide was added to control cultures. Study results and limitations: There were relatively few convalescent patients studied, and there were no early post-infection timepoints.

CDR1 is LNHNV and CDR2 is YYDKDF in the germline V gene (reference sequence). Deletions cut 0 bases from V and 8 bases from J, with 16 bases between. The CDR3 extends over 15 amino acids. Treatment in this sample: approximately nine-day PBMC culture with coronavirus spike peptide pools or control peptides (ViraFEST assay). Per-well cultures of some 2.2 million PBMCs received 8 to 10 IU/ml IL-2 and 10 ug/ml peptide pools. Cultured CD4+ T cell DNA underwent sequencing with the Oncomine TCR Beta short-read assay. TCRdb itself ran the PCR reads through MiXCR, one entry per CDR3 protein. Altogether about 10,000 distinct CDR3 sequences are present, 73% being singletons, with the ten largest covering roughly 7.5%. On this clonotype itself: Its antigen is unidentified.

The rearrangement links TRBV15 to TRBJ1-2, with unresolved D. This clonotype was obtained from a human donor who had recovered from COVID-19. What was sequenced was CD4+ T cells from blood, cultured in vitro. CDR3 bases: TGTGCCACCAGCAGAGATCCCAGCGTCAGAGGAGGCTACACCTTC. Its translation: CATSRDPSVRGGYTF.